This T cell receptor beta chain was identified in a study of blood T cell repertoires in COVID-19. For the study at large: The samples span acute and convalescent COVID-19 from the United States, Italy and Spain. T cells, B-cell-depleted T cells, or PBMCs supplied cDNA or gDNA.

CDR1 and CDR2 (germline): SNHLY, FYNNEI. J was trimmed by 4 bases and V by 3 bases; bases with no gene match: 7. The CDR3 totals 15 residues. The authors' processing: Reference gene primer amplification yielded estimated nucleated cell counts. This table comes from immunoSEQ multiplex PCR, and its TCRdb copy is limited to in-frame clones, with some not included. V, J and clone size are taken as reported in that table, and D and trimming were inferred from the DNA itself. The repertoire includes 140,000 to 150,000 clones, roughly 89% of them detected once, and 8.9% sits in the top ten. Followed over time, Seattle patients had been enrolled while infection was active.

Material: peripheral blood. This chain connects TRBV2 to TRBJ2-3; 7 bases match TRBD2. The receptor's source is a man aged 25 to 45 with COVID-19, enrolled during active disease. CDR3 nucleotides: TGTGCCAGCAGTGACGGTCTAGCGGAGGCAGATACGCAGTATTTT. Encoded protein: CASSDGLAEADTQYF. Full variable domain (remainder filled in from reference TRBV2 and TRBJ2-3): EPEVTQTPSHQVTQMGQEVILRCVPISNHLYFYWYRQILGQKVEFLVSFYNNEISEKSEIFDDQFSVERPDGSNFTLKIRSTKLEDSAMYFCASSDGLAEADTQYFGPGTRLTVL.